Following are 9 T cell receptor beta chains from one sample sequenced in a study of neurological immune-mediated disorders. MiXCR, applied by TCRdb to the 5' RACE reads, yields one record per CDR3 protein. The sample lists some 65,000 distinct CDR3 sequences, 3.5% to 5% occurring once. Sequenced sample: PBMCs. These receptors all come from a man in his forties or fifties with multiple sclerosis.

This clonotype was observed at least ten times. The V gene is TRBV2, the J gene TRBJ1-2; D is unclear. Trimming cost V 0 bases and J 8 bases, with 16 bases left between them. The CDR3 totals 15 residues. CDR1 is SNHLY and CDR2 is FYNNEI in the germline V gene. The CDR3 DNA reads as TGTGCCAGCAGTGAAGCGCGACGGAGAGCCGAGGGCTACACCTTC. Protein sequence: CASSEARRRAEGYTF.

There are many counts of this clonotype. V usage is TRBV9 and J usage is TRBJ2-2; no clear D. The CDR3 is 12 amino acids. Germline V gives CDR1 SGDLS, CDR2 YYNGEE. Trimming removed 1 base at V and 3 bases at J, with 1 base between. In DNA, the CDR3 is TGTGCCAGCAGCGTATACACCGGGGAGCTGTTTTTT. The encoded protein is CASSVYTGELFF. Drawing the rest from reference TRBV9 and TRBJ2-2, the complete variable domain is DSGVTQTPKHLITATGQRVTLRCSPRSGDLSVYWYQQSLDQGLQFLIQYYNGEERAKGNILERFSAQQFPDLHSELNLSSLELGDSALYFCASSVYTGELFFGEGSRLTVL.

This clonotype showed up many times. V usage is TRBV27 and J usage is TRBJ1-1; possible D gene TRBD1, 6 bases. The CDR3 spans 15 residues. V lost 2 bases and J lost 4, with 14 bases in between. The germline CDR1 and CDR2 sequences are MNHEY and SMNVEV (reference sequence). The CDR3 nucleotides read TGTGCCAGCAGTTTAACGGGGGCGAACAGCACTGAAGCTTTCTTT. It specifies CASSLTGANSTEAFF.

This clonotype occurred many times. This chain uses TRBV20-1 with TRBJ2-2; D perhaps matches TRBD1 (6 bases). CDR3 size: 15 residues. Trimming left V 4 bases short and J 0 bases short, with 12 bases between. Germline CDR1 reads DFQATT; CDR2 reads SNEGSKA (reference sequence). The CDR3 DNA is TGCAGTGCTACCCAACAGGGTGCGAACACCGGGGAGCTGTTTTTT. It is translated as CSATQQGANTGELFF.

This clonotype appeared many times. The chain is built from TRBV27 and TRBJ1-6; TRBD1 aligns across 9 bases. This CDR3 is 15 amino acids long. Germline V gene lookup returns CDR1 MNHEY and CDR2 SMNVEV (reference sequence). Trimming cost V 0 bases and J 11 bases; bases outside gene matches: 5. The CDR3 sequence: CASSLSGQGSPPLHF. The CDR3 nucleotides read TGTGCCAGCAGTTTATCGGGACAGGGCTCTCCACCCCTCCACTTT.

This clonotype occurred many times. The chain carries TRBV5-1 and TRBJ2-7; D is ambiguous. V lost 2 bases and J lost 0, with 9 bases in between. From germline, CDR1 is SGHRS and CDR2 YFSETQ. The CDR3 totals 14 residues. Here the CDR3 reads CASSFLAPSYEQYF. The CDR3 DNA sequence: TGCGCCAGCAGCTTCTTGGCACCCTCCTACGAGCAGTACTTC.

In its sample, this clonotype was seen many times. The CDR3 bases are TGCAGCGTACAGGGGAAGATGATGAACACTGAAGCTTTCTTT. Encoded protein: CSVQGKMMNTEAFF. The chain employs TRBV29-1 and TRBJ1-1; 7 nucleotides line up with TRBD1. CDR3 length: 14 amino acids. CDR1 is SQVTM, CDR2 ANQGSEA, per germline. V dropped 6 bases and J dropped 0; count of bases not matched to a gene: 7.

This clonotype was counted at least ten times. This chain's CDR3 is CASSPPAGFGETQYF. CDR3 DNA sequence: TGTGCCAGCAGCCCTCCTGCGGGATTTGGGGAGACCCAGTACTTC. The rearrangement joins TRBV3-1 to TRBJ2-5, with a possible D match to TRBD2 (6 bases). The CDR3 runs 15 residues. With 4 bases removed from V and 5 bases from J, the gap between germline ends came to 17 bases. Germline V gene data show CDR1 as LGHDT and CDR2 as YNNKEL (reference sequence).

This clonotype was picked up a small number of times. A much more abundant neighbour one base away suggests this may be a read error. The chain combines TRBV6-2 or TRBV6-3 with TRBJ2-3; tentatively, D is TRBD2 (5 bases). The CDR3 consists of 16 residues. CDR1 MNHEY and CDR2 SVGEGT come from the germline V gene. V was trimmed by 4 bases and J by 0 bases, leaving 14 bases between them. The CDR3 spells CASSFKSGKSTDTQYF. In DNA, the CDR3 is TGTGCCAGCAGTTTCAAGTCGGGAAAGAGCACAGATACGCAGTATTTT.